This T cell receptor (beta chain) was captured in a study of T cell repertoires in cytomegalovirus infection. Across the whole study: Selected CMV epitopes included recently identified HLA-C-restricted ones as well as well-studied HLA-B-restricted ones. An indication of both CMV infection and matching HLA type came from public TCR beta signatures.

Each CDR3 protein is one row after TCRdb ran MiXCR on the reads. The sample lists about 350,000 distinct CDR3 sequences, 34% occurring once. Study-wide points: Identification of carriers of CMV plus the relevant HLA was achieved through cumulative public TCR beta family frequency. Across the ex vivo response, the dominant clonotypes were HLA-C-restricted CMV-specific TCR beta clonotypes.

V lost 3 bases to trimming and J lost 1 base, with 7 bases between them. The CDR3 totals 14 residues. Germline V gene sequence: CDR1 SQVTM, CDR2 ANQGSEA. In the case of this clonotype: Its antigen is not known.

The chain carries TRBV29-1 and TRBJ2-6, with D possibly matching TRBD2 (5 bases). The receptor comes from a human donor in good health (CMV status not recorded). Some clones in this sample may be carry-over from other donors' samples. The material sequenced was cultured PBMCs, taken from culture after CMV antigen stimulation. The CDR3 spells CSVDPGSGANVLTF. CDR3 DNA: TGCAGCGTTGATCCGGGATCTGGGGCCAACGTCCTGACTTTC. The whole variable domain, remainder taken from reference TRBV29-1 and TRBJ2-6, is SAVISQKPSRDICQRGTSLTIQCQVDSQVTMMFWYRQQPGQSLTLIATANQGSEATYESGFVIDKFPISRPNLTFSTLTVSNMSPEDSSIYLCSVDPGSGANVLTFGAGSRLTVL.